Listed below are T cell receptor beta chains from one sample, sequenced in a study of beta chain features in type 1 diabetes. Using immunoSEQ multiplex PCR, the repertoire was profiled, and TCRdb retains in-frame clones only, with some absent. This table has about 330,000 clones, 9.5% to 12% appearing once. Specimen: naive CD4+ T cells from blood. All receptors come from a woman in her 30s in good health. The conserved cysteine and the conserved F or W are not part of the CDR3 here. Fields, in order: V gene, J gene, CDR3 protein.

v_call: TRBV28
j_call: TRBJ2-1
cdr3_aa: ASSLSASGGNEQF

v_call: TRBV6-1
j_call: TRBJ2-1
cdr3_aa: ASRADRNSYNEQF

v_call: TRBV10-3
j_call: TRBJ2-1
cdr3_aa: AISDAGTSGYNEQF

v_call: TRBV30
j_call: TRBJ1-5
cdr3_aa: AWSVSSNQPQH

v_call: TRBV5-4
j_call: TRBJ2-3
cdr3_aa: ASSRAGTGFTDTQY

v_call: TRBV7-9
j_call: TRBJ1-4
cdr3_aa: ASTSLWGPTTNEKLF

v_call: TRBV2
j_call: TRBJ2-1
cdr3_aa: ASRPGLAEYNEQF

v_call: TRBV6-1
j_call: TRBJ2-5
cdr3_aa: ASSATGYQETQY

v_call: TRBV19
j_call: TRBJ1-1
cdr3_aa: ASSPGTGILNTEAF

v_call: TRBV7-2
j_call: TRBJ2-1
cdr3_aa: ASSQTSGRWQF

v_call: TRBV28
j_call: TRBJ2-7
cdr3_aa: ASSLRSGNSYEQY

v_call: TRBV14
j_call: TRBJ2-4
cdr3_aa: ASSQDDFRGNIQY

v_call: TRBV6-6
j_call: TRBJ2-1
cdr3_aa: ASSSGLAAGNEQF

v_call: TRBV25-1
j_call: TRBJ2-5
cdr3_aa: ASMDRTYQETQY

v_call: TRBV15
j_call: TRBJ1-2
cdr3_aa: ATSTLRLRVGYT

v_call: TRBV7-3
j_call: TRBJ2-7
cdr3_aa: ASSPRAGGPDEQY

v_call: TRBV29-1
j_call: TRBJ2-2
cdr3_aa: SVAPGATDTGELF

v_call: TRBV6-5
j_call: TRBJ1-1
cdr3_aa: ASSSAPGQGEAF

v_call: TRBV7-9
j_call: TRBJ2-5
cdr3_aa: ASSPLPGQGRETQY

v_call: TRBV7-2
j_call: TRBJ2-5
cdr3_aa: ASSLGDSQQETQY

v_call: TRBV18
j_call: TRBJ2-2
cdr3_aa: ASSPAQGITGELF

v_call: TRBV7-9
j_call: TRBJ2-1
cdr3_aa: ASSVGLAVGNEQF